The entry that follows covers one T cell receptor beta chain sequence. The authors' processing: Using reference gene primer amplification, nucleated cell counts were estimated. Profiling relied on immunoSEQ multiplex PCR, and the TCRdb table lists in-frame clones only, not all of them. That table gives V, J and clone size, and the DNA gave D and trimming. The data contain approximately 220,000 clones, around nine tenths of them seen just once; the ten biggest clones take up 0.72%. This entry is derived from a study of blood T cell repertoires in COVID-19. In the study overall: The cDNA or gDNA used as material had been derived from T cells, B-cell-depleted T cells, or PBMCs.

The germline gives CDR1 SGHDT, CDR2 YYEEEE. This CDR3 spans 15 amino acids. J gave up 0 bases and V 4 bases, and 6 bases lay outside the gene matches. V is TRBV5-6 and J is TRBJ1-1; 7 nucleotides align to TRBD1. The specimen sequenced was peripheral blood. The TCR was taken from a man between 40 and 49 years old with acute or convalescent COVID-19. The CDR3 region is CASSHDRALNTEAFF. The CDR3 DNA follows: TGTGCCAGCAGCCACGACAGGGCCTTGAACACTGAAGCTTTCTTT.